These T cell receptor beta chains were read from a single sample in a study of CD8 T cells in Susac syndrome. Each CDR3 protein is one row after TCRdb ran MiXCR on the immunoSEQ multiplex PCR reads. The table has about 150,000 distinct CDR3 sequences, approximately 95% seen once. Sequenced sample: CD4+ T cells from PBMCs. The receptors were gathered from a human donor with Susac syndrome. The CDR3 runs from the conserved cysteine through the conserved F or W. The D gene is left open where the match is weak.

D gene	V gene	CDR3 protein
.	TRBV12-3/TRBV12-4	CASSLTTSSPLHF
TRBD1	TRBV7-2	CASSVTGTGYGAGLFF
TRBD2	TRBV12-3/TRBV12-4	CASSLTSGGTNEQFF
TRBD1	TRBV20-1	CSATSQGARRGQPQHF
.	TRBV20-1	CSAPLGGRMNTEAFF
TRBD1	TRBV5-1	CASSWTGQTYEQYF
.	TRBV20-1	CSAGTGETQYF
.	TRBV9	CASSVNSNSYEQYF
TRBD1	TRBV7-3	CASSSRLGTGIDEQFF
.	TRBV5-1	CASSLVPGQSNQPQHF
TRBD2	TRBV20-1	CSAPGPSGGKFQETQYF
.	TRBV29-1	CSVIASGNQPQHF
.	TRBV5-4	CASSSQGPVNTEAFF
.	TRBV19	CASTSYNSPLHF
.	TRBV24-1	CATSDYREETQYF
TRBD1	TRBV27	CASGTGGIIDEQYF
TRBD2	TRBV20-1	CSAAGFSGGVSSTDTQYF
TRBD2	TRBV29-1	CSATSGGAINEQFF
.	TRBV20-1	CSARVLGLGEQFF
.	TRBV10-3	CAISPRGYEQYF
.	TRBV29-1	CSTTGPQASF
.	TRBV20-1	CSAWTRGTSDTQYF
.	TRBV14	CASSPLAGPNEKLFF
TRBD1	TRBV5-1	CASSLAGRGVQPQHF
.	TRBV18	CAVRGGRYNEQFF
.	TRBV4-1	CASSPRGTENTGELFF
TRBD1	TRBV16	CASSQSSGGSGYTF